These 25 T cell receptor beta chains originate from one sample sequenced in a study of shared clonotypes between healthy human individuals. Naive CD8 cells, CD45RO-negative and positively selected for CCR7, excluded terminally differentiated effector memory CD45RA+ cells. TCRdb's copy holds only in-frame clones and misses some; the assay was immunoSEQ multiplex PCR. The sample has approximately 840,000 clones, 90% to 98% seen once. The sequencing input was naive CD8+ T cells sorted from blood. These receptor sequences come from a man aged 25-40 years in good health.

The chain carries TRBV28 and TRBJ2-7; no reliable D call. The CDR3 runs to 15 residues. V lost 5 bases and J 2 bases, leaving 16 bases between the germline ends. Germline CDR1 is MDHEN and CDR2 is SYDVKM. In nucleotides, the CDR3 is TGTGCCAGCAGTCCACCTTTTGGCACAGCCTACGAGCAGTACTTC. It specifies CASSPPFGTAYEQYF. The entire variable domain, with the rest obtained from reference TRBV28 and TRBJ2-7, is as follows: DVKVTQSSRYLVKRTGEKVFLECVQDMDHENMFWYRQDPGLGLRLIYFSYDVKMKEKGDIPEGYSVSREKKERFSLILESASTNQTSMYLCASSPPFGTAYEQYFGPGTRLTVT.

The chain recombines TRBV2 with TRBJ2-3; D not resolved. CDR3 size: 13 residues. Trimming removed 2 bases at V and 3 bases at J, with 6 bases between. Germline CDR1 is SNHLY and CDR2 is FYNNEI. CDR3 sequence: CASSEIPTDTQYF. CDR3 bases: TGTGCCAGCAGTGAAATCCCTACAGATACGCAGTATTTT.

V is TRBV6-1 and J is TRBJ2-7; TRBD1 aligns across 11 bases. J lost 5 bases, V lost 3 bases, and 6 bases had no gene match. Germline V gene lookup returns CDR1 MNHNS and CDR2 SASEGT. This CDR3 comprises 15 residues. The CDR3 is CASSDPDRGLNEQYF. Written as DNA, the CDR3 is TGTGCCAGCAGTGACCCGGACAGGGGGCTGAACGAGCAGTACTTC.

This clone was recorded once. J is TRBJ2-5 and V is TRBV7-9; no clear D. The ends were cut back, 3 bases at V and 3 bases at J, with 8 bases in the middle. The CDR3 length is 13 residues. CDR1 and CDR2 (germline): SEHNR, FQNEAQ (reference sequence). CDR3 DNA: TGTGCCAGCAGCTTGGTAACAGAAGAGACCCAGTACTTC. Translation: CASSLVTEETQYF. The full variable domain, its missing parts supplied by reference TRBV7-9 and TRBJ2-5, is DTGVSQNPRHKITKRGQNVTFRCDPISEHNRLYWYRQTLGQGPEFLTYFQNEAQLEKSRLLSDRFSAERPKGSFSTLEIQRTEQGDSAMYLCASSLVTEETQYFGPGTRLLVL.

The chain has TRBV4-1 and TRBJ2-7; no clear D. This CDR3 has 15 residues. Trimming removed 2 bases from V and 2 bases from J, with 13 bases in between. Germline CDR1 MGHRA, CDR2 YSYEKL. In DNA form, the CDR3 reads TGCGCCAGCAGCCAAACATCAAGTATTACCTACGAGCAGTACTTC. Encoded protein: CASSQTSSITYEQYF.

Concerning this clone: This specimen includes other DNA sequences encoding the same CDR3. V usage is TRBV7-3 and J usage is TRBJ2-3; D remains unclear. Per germline, CDR1 SGHTA and CDR2 FQGTGA. CDR3 length: 13 amino acids. Trimming removed 3 bases from V and 0 bases from J, with 4 bases in between. CDR3 DNA: TGTGCCAGCAGCTTTTCTAGCACAGATACGCAGTATTTT. Its translation: CASSFSSTDTQYF.

The CDR3 sequence is CASSFRPGENTEAFF. DNA for the CDR3: TGTGCCAGCAGCTTTCGCCCCGGCGAGAACACTGAAGCTTTCTTT. The gene calls are TRBV5-5 and TRBJ1-1; D unresolved. This CDR3 comprises 15 residues. V lost 2 bases, J lost 1 base, and 12 bases lay in between. Germline V CDR1 and CDR2: SGHKS, YYEKEE (reference sequence).

The V call is TRBV7-2, the J call TRBJ2-7; 9 bases match TRBD2. Trimming removed 5 bases from V and 6 bases from J; junction bases left unmatched: 8. CDR3 length equals 14 residues. The V gene's germline CDR1 is SGHTA and CDR2 FQGNSA. The CDR3 bases are TGTGCCAGCAGCCTTAGCGGGAGAGGGGCCGAGCAGTACTTC. It translates to CASSLSGRGAEQYF.

This clone has only one observation. The V gene is TRBV27, the J gene TRBJ1-1; D not resolved. Trimming removed 4 bases at V and 0 bases at J, with 6 bases between. Germline V CDR1 and CDR2: MNHEY, SMNVEV (reference sequence). The CDR3 consists of 13 residues. The CDR3 reads CASSSNMNTEAFF. In DNA, the CDR3 is TGTGCCAGCAGTTCCAACATGAACACTGAAGCTTTCTTT.

V and J are TRBV9 and TRBJ2-5, with 7 bases identical to TRBD2. The CDR3 spans 14 residues. V lost 5 bases to trimming and J lost 4 bases; unmatched junction nucleotides: 8. Germline CDR1 reads SGDLS; CDR2 reads YYNGEE. The chain's CDR3 is CASSRDYPGETQYF. The CDR3 DNA follows: TGTGCCAGCAGTCGGGACTACCCAGGAGAGACCCAGTACTTC.

J is TRBJ2-2 and V is TRBV29-1; the match to TRBD1 covers 8 bases. Trimming at V came to 7 bases and at J to 5 bases, leaving 9 bases not matched to a gene. The CDR3 covers 14 residues. The germline V gene encodes CDR1 SQVTM and CDR2 ANQGSEA. Here the CDR3 reads CSGIQGAGTGELFF. The DNA for the CDR3 is TGCAGCGGTATTCAGGGGGCTGGTACCGGGGAGCTGTTTTTT.

This chain joins TRBV11-2 and TRBJ1-2; 7 bases align to TRBD1. Germline trimming cut 5 bases from V and 0 bases from J; bases unmatched to any gene: 6. The CDR3 has 15 residues. CDR1 is SGHAT and CDR2 is FQNNGV in the germline V gene. CDR3 sequence reads: CASSPGTAANYGYTF. The CDR3 DNA reads TGTGCCAGCAGCCCGGGGACAGCAGCTAACTATGGCTACACCTTC.

The chain joins TRBV11-2 to TRBJ2-1; D might be TRBD1 or TRBD2, each matching 5 bases. V was pared by 8 bases and J by 5 bases, with 25 bases between. Germline CDR1 reads SGHAT; CDR2 reads FQNNGV. The CDR3 sequence is 17 residues long. The CDR3 region has the DNA TGTGCCAGCCAGCTGGGACCCGGGTCATTAGGGAACAATGAGCAGTTCTTC. Its translation: CASQLGPGSLGNNEQFF.

The chain combines TRBV7-9 with TRBJ2-1, with 9 bases identical to TRBD2. The CDR3 is 18 amino acids. Unmatched junction bases numbered 15, after V lost 6 bases and J lost 3 bases. Germline CDR1 reads SEHNR; CDR2 reads FQNEAQ (reference sequence). The CDR3 sequence is CASRYISSGTVLYNEQFF. The CDR3 nucleotides read TGTGCCAGCAGATATATCTCTAGCGGGACAGTTCTCTACAATGAGCAGTTCTTC. The complete variable domain, with remaining parts taken from reference TRBV7-9 and TRBJ2-1, reads DTGVSQNPRHKITKRGQNVTFRCDPISEHNRLYWYRQTLGQGPEFLTYFQNEAQLEKSRLLSDRFSAERPKGSFSTLEIQRTEQGDSAMYLCASRYISSGTVLYNEQFFGPGTRLTVL.

The chain has TRBV9 and TRBJ1-1; tentative D call: TRBD1 (5 bases). The CDR3 totals 15 residues. The ends were cut back, 3 bases at V and 0 bases at J, with 12 bases in the middle. Germline loops: CDR1 SGDLS, CDR2 YYNGEE. CDR3 sequence (DNA): TGTGCCAGCAGCGCGTGGGACGGAATGAACACTGAAGCTTTCTTT. Translated, it gives CASSAWDGMNTEAFF.

This chain connects TRBV27 to TRBJ2-7; possibly TRBD2 for D (6 bases). The V end was cut by 0 bases, the J end by 6 bases, with 15 bases between. This CDR3 is built from 15 residues. The germline V gene encodes CDR1 MNHEY and CDR2 SMNVEV (reference sequence). CDR3 region: CASSLSRGSPREQYF. CDR3 nucleotides: TGTGCCAGCAGTTTATCCCGGGGGTCCCCGCGCGAGCAGTACTTC.

Concerning this clone itself: The same CDR3 arises from other DNA sequences in this sample as well. The J gene is TRBJ2-7, the V gene TRBV7-9; 9 nucleotides line up with TRBD1. The CDR3 runs to 15 residues. V shed 3 bases and J 1 base; nucleotides not matched to a gene: 4. Germline V lookup: CDR1 SEHNR, CDR2 FQNEAQ (reference sequence). CDR3 bases: TGTGCCAGCAGCTTGACAGGGACAGGGTCCTACGAGCAGTACTTC. It specifies CASSLTGTGSYEQYF.

The J gene is TRBJ1-1, the V gene TRBV11-2; D not resolved. Germline loops: CDR1 SGHAT, CDR2 FQNNGV. This CDR3 region has 13 residues. V was trimmed by 4 bases and J by 6 bases, leaving 12 bases between them. CDR3 in DNA: TGTGCCAGCAGCTCGCTCAGGAAAGCTGAAGCTTTCTTT. It translates to CASSSLRKAEAFF. The full variable domain, its missing parts supplied by reference TRBV11-2 and TRBJ1-1, is EAGVAQSPRYKIIEKRQSVAFWCNPISGHATLYWYQQILGQGPKLLIQFQNNGVVDDSQLPKDRFSAERLKGVDSTLKIQPAKLEDSAVYLCASSSLRKAEAFFGQGTRLTVV.

This sequence joins TRBV14 and TRBJ2-7, with D tentatively TRBD1 (6 bases). Germline V gene sequence: CDR1 SGHDN, CDR2 FVKESK. CDR3 length equals 11 residues. Trimming pared 6 bases from V and 9 bases from J, leaving 12 bases between. The CDR3 here is CASSQGLGQYF. Written as DNA, the CDR3 is TGTGCCAGCAGTCAGGGGCTTGGGCAGTACTTC.

The V call is TRBV15, the J call TRBJ2-7; D remains unclear. Germline V gene lookup returns CDR1 LNHNV and CDR2 YYDKDF (reference sequence). Trimming removed 4 bases at V and 0 bases at J, with 10 bases between. The CDR3 has 14 amino acids. The CDR3 here is CATSKADGSYEQYF. The CDR3 bases are TGTGCCACCAGCAAGGCGGATGGCTCCTACGAGCAGTACTTC.

J is TRBJ1-5 and V is TRBV2, with D tentatively TRBD1 (5 bases). Trimming left V 11 bases short and J 1 base short, with 9 bases between. CDR1 and CDR2 (germline): SNHLY, FYNNEI. CDR3 length: 12 residues. CDR3 sequence reads: CAGGTSNQPQHF. The DNA for the CDR3 is TGTGCCGGAGGGACGAGCAATCAGCCCCAGCATTTT.

The chain links TRBV27 to TRBJ1-2; no clear D. CDR3 length equals 15 residues. Trimming took 5 bases from V and 6 from J, leaving 19 bases between them. CDR1 and CDR2 from the germline V gene are MNHEY and SMNVEV (reference sequence). The CDR3, as DNA: TGTGCCAGCAGTCCCATGTCAGTGTTTGGCGATGGCTACACCTTC. Translated: CASSPMSVFGDGYTF.

V usage is TRBV11-2 and J usage is TRBJ2-7; TRBD2 aligns across 9 bases. V lost 5 bases, J lost 6 bases, and 8 bases stayed unmatched. Looked up from germline, CDR1 is SGHAT and CDR2 is FQNNGV. The CDR3 sequence is 14 residues long. The CDR3, as DNA: TGTGCCAGCAGCGCCGGGACTAGCTTTCTCGAGCAGTACTTC. Protein sequence: CASSAGTSFLEQYF. Looking up the rest from reference TRBV11-2 and TRBJ2-7 gives the full variable domain: EAGVAQSPRYKIIEKRQSVAFWCNPISGHATLYWYQQILGQGPKLLIQFQNNGVVDDSQLPKDRFSAERLKGVDSTLKIQPAKLEDSAVYLCASSAGTSFLEQYFGPGTRLTVT.

The J gene is TRBJ2-5, the V gene TRBV9, with TRBD2 identical over 8 bases. The junction had 7 bases not matched to a gene; V was cut back by 0 bases and J by 3 bases. Germline values: CDR1 SGDLS, CDR2 YYNGEE. The CDR3 is 16 residues long. DNA of the CDR3: TGTGCCAGCAGCGTAGCGGGAGGGACCGGGGAAGAGACCCAGTACTTC. The encoded protein is CASSVAGGTGEETQYF. Filled out from reference TRBV9 and TRBJ2-5, the complete variable domain reads DSGVTQTPKHLITATGQRVTLRCSPRSGDLSVYWYQQSLDQGLQFLIQYYNGEERAKGNILERFSAQQFPDLHSELNLSSLELGDSALYFCASSVAGGTGEETQYFGPGTRLLVL.

In its sample, this clone was seen once. The chain employs TRBV5-1 and TRBJ2-7; D remains ambiguous. The CDR3 length is 13 residues. Trimming removed 0 bases from V and 3 bases from J, with 7 bases in between. The germline CDR1 and CDR2 sequences are SGHRS and YFSETQ. CDR3 coding DNA: TGCGCCAGCAGCTTGGCCAGAGGCTACGAGCAGTACTTC. It specifies CASSLARGYEQYF. The full variable domain, with the rest looked up from reference TRBV5-1 and TRBJ2-7, is KAGVTQTPRYLIKTRGQQVTLSCSPISGHRSVSWYQQTPGQGLQFLFEYFSETQRNKGNFPGRFSGRQFSNSRSEMNVSTLELGDSALYLCASSLARGYEQYFGPGTRLTVT.